This T cell receptor (beta chain) emerged from a study of response to subunit inactivated influenza vaccine. With regard to this clonotype: Its antigen is still unknown.

CDR1 is SEHNR and CDR2 is FQNEAQ in the germline V gene (reference sequence). The CDR3 totals 17 residues. V shed 1 base and J shed 0 bases, with 12 bases lying between them. In TCRdb, the RT-PCR reads were re-called with MiXCR into one record per CDR3 protein. Among around 750,000 distinct CDR3 sequences, 21% were seen once, and the ten largest hold more than 8.5%. Study observations and caveats: Few additional T cells are recruited per seasonal influenza vaccination, authors suggested.

Source: PBMCs from blood, taken 4 to 6 days after vaccination. The V call is TRBV7-9, the J call TRBJ1-4; D gene uncertain. The sequence came from a man between 45 and 60 years old who received an inactivated influenza vaccine. This chain's CDR3 is CASSLVLDLATNEKLFF. CDR3 nucleotides: TGTGCCAGCAGCTTAGTATTGGACCTTGCAACTAATGAAAAACTGTTTTTT.